Presented here are 16 T cell receptor beta chains from one specimen sequenced in a study of human T cells and chemical hapten exposure. Time point denoted: healthy volunteer bleed at 2 weeks. Researchers extracted total RNA from unfractionated whole blood. TCRdb analysed the RACE reads with MiXCR anew, one entry per CDR3 protein. The sample has 80,000 to 100,000 distinct CDR3 sequences, over 8% seen once. Sequenced input: whole blood. These receptors were taken from a female donor in good health. Some clones in this sample may be carry-over from other donors' samples.

This clonotype was detected only a few times. This chain uses TRBV2 with TRBJ1-5; 9 nucleotides align to TRBD1. This CDR3 is 14 amino acids long. V lost 7 bases, J lost 7 bases, and 8 bases stayed unmatched. Germline assignment: CDR1 SNHLY and CDR2 FYNNEI. The CDR3 nucleotides are TGTGCCAGCACTACAGGGGGCGGTTTCCAGCCCCAGCATTTT. Translated, it gives CASTTGGGFQPQHF.

There are many counts of this clonotype. This sequence joins TRBV7-9 and TRBJ2-5, with 9 positions matching TRBD1. The V gene end was trimmed by 5 bases and the J gene end by 1 base; junction bases not matched to a gene: 5. The CDR3 runs to 15 residues. Germline V gene lookup returns CDR1 SEHNR and CDR2 FQNEAQ (reference sequence). In DNA, the CDR3 is TGTGCCAGCAGCCGGACAGGGGCGCCCCAAGAGACCCAGTACTTC. Its protein product is CASSRTGAPQETQYF.

The rearrangement joins TRBV11-3 to TRBJ2-3; D may be TRBD2 (5 bases). Germline CDR1 SGHNT, CDR2 YENEEA. The CDR3 is 13 residues long. V was cut by 5 bases and J by 6 bases, with 12 bases left in between. CDR3 protein: CASSPPTGDTQYF. Written as DNA, the CDR3 is TGTGCCAGCAGCCCACCTACGGGGGATACGCAGTATTTT.

This clonotype showed up many times. The chain links TRBV14 to TRBJ2-5; tentative D call: TRBD1 (6 bases). This CDR3 is built from 15 residues. Germline V gene data show CDR1 as SGHDN and CDR2 as FVKESK. The ends were cut back, 0 bases at V and 4 bases at J, with 12 bases in the middle. The CDR3, as DNA: TGTGCCAGCAGCCAAGATGGCACAGGGACAGAGACCCAGTACTTC. This translates into CASSQDGTGTETQYF.

This clonotype showed up just a few times. V is TRBV9 and J is TRBJ1-5; D uncertain. Trimming pared 0 bases from V and 4 bases from J, leaving 8 bases between. Germline CDR1 is SGDLS and CDR2 is YYNGEE. The CDR3 consists of 14 residues. The CDR3 sequence is CASSVDGENQPQHF. The DNA for the CDR3 is TGTGCCAGCAGCGTAGACGGGGAGAATCAGCCCCAGCATTTT.

The table lists this clonotype with many counts. The chain uses TRBV10-3 and TRBJ1-1; TRBD1 agrees at 9 bases. The germline V gene has CDR1 ENHRY and CDR2 SYGVKD. J lost 6 bases, V lost 4 bases, and 3 bases had no gene match. This CDR3 is built from 13 residues. CDR3 DNA sequence: TGTGCCATCAGTGGGGGACAGGGCTCTGAAGCTTTCTTT. It codes for CAISGGQGSEAFF.

CDR3 amino acids: CAISQGQANNQPQHF. CDR3 nucleotide sequence: TGTGCCATCAGCCAGGGACAGGCCAACAATCAGCCCCAGCATTTT. V gene TRBV10-3 combines with J gene TRBJ1-5, with 8 positions matching TRBD1. V shed 6 bases, J shed 3 bases, and the junction held 7 bases outside the gene matches. From germline, CDR1 is ENHRY and CDR2 SYGVKD. CDR3 length: 15 amino acids.

This chain uses TRBV6-1 with TRBJ1-2; TRBD1 is a possible D gene (5 bases). Between the trimmed V and J ends, which lost 0 bases and 4 bases, there was a span of 15 bases. The V gene's germline CDR1 is MNHNS and CDR2 SASEGT. This CDR3 region has 16 residues. In DNA form, the CDR3 reads TGTGCCAGCAGTGAAGCTTTCGAGGGGCGCCTCTATGGCTACACCTTC. The encoded protein is CASSEAFEGRLYGYTF.

This clonotype was seen repeatedly, ten times or more. This chain links TRBV12-3 or TRBV12-4 with TRBJ2-3; 13 positions agree with TRBD2. The CDR3 totals 16 residues. V dropped 4 bases and J dropped 3; count of bases not matched to a gene: 4. CDR3 protein: CASSWTSGSRTDTQYF. The DNA for the CDR3 is TGTGCCAGCAGTTGGACTAGCGGGAGTCGTACAGATACGCAGTATTTT.

This clonotype was recorded a few times. The chain joins TRBV4-1 to TRBJ2-1; 7 bases fit TRBD1. The length of the CDR3 is 20 residues. V lost 0 bases and J lost 4; bases outside the gene matches: 18. Looked up from germline, CDR1 is MGHRA and CDR2 is YSYEKL. CDR3: CASSQDPTGKRRPSYNEQFF. CDR3 in DNA: TGCGCCAGCAGCCAAGACCCGACAGGGAAGAGGCGGCCCTCGTACAATGAGCAGTTCTTC.

J is TRBJ1-3 and V is TRBV6-2 or TRBV6-3; no definite D call. Trimming pared 5 bases from V and 4 bases from J, leaving 6 bases between. CDR1 is MNHEY, CDR2 SVGEGT, per germline. This CDR3 is built from 12 residues. CDR3 residues: CASSGTGNTIYF. DNA for the CDR3: TGTGCCAGCAGTGGAACCGGAAACACCATATATTTT.

The rearrangement uses TRBV5-1 and TRBJ2-3; TRBD2 matches 7 bases. After removal of 5 bases from V and 0 bases from J, the junction contained 9 bases not matched to a gene. Germline CDR1 and CDR2: SGHRS and YFSETQ. CDR3 length: 16 amino acids. In nucleotides, the CDR3 is TGCGCCAGCAGTGGTCCTAGCGGCTATAGCACAGATACGCAGTATTTT. It translates to CASSGPSGYSTDTQYF. Complete variable domain (other parts from reference TRBV5-1 and TRBJ2-3): KAGVTQTPRYLIKTRGQQVTLSCSPISGHRSVSWYQQTPGQGLQFLFEYFSETQRNKGNFPGRFSGRQFSNSRSEMNVSTLELGDSALYLCASSGPSGYSTDTQYFGPGTRLTVL.

The gene calls are TRBV5-1 and TRBJ1-1; 11 bases fit TRBD1. Germline V lookup: CDR1 SGHRS, CDR2 YFSETQ. V gave up 4 bases and J gave up 5 bases; unmatched junction bases: 13. The CDR3 loop spans 17 amino acids. The CDR3 protein is CASSLSRTGGRGTEAFF. For the CDR3, the DNA is TGCGCCAGCAGCCTCTCACGGACAGGGGGCCGTGGAACTGAAGCTTTCTTT.

This clonotype was seen only a few times. J is TRBJ2-1 and V is TRBV24-1; possibly TRBD1 for D (5 bases). CDR3 size: 14 residues. Germline CDR1 and CDR2: KGHDR and SFDVKD. V lost 1 base and J 6 bases, leaving 9 bases between the germline ends. This CDR3 reads CATSDLGAANEQFF. The DNA for the CDR3 is TGTGCCACCAGTGATTTAGGGGCGGCCAATGAGCAGTTCTTC.

This clonotype was detected only a few times. The chain links TRBV7-2 to TRBJ1-2; D call uncertain. Germline CDR1 reads SGHTA; CDR2 reads FQGNSA. CDR3 length: 13 amino acids. V was shortened by 0 bases and J by 6 bases, with 8 bases between the two germline ends. This chain's CDR3 is CASSLALTNGYTF. The CDR3 DNA reads as TGTGCCAGCAGCTTAGCGCTTACAAATGGCTACACCTTC.

This clonotype was counted ten times or more. CDR3 DNA sequence: TGTGCCAGCAGTGACCGGACACCTAATACGCAGTATTTT. This sequence encodes CASSDRTPNTQYF. This rearrangement joins TRBV2 to TRBJ2-3; D may be TRBD1 (5 bases). Trimming removed 3 bases at V and 7 bases at J, with 11 bases between. The CDR3 covers 13 residues. Germline V gives CDR1 SNHLY, CDR2 FYNNEI.